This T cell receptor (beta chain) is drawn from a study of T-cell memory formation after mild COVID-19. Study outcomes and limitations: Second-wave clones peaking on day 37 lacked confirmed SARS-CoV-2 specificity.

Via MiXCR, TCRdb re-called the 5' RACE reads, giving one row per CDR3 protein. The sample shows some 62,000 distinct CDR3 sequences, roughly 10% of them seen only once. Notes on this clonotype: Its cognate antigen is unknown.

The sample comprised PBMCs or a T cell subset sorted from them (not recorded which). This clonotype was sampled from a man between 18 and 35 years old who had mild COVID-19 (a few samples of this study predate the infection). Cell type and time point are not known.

DNA for the CDR3: TGTGCCACCAGTGATCCCGGGACTGCGGGGGAGACCCAGTACTTC. This codes for CATSDPGTAGETQYF. The genes are TRBV24-1 and TRBJ2-5, with D possibly being TRBD2 (6 bases). Looked up from germline, CDR1 is KGHDR and CDR2 is SFDVKD. The CDR3 covers 15 residues. V shed 3 bases and J shed 5 bases, with 15 bases lying between them.